These T cell receptor beta chains were read from a single sample in a study of shared clonotypes between healthy human individuals. Generated by immunoSEQ multiplex PCR, the TCRdb table keeps only in-frame clones and is missing some. The sample has approximately 2.3 million clones; more than 85% are singletons. The sample comprised naive CD4+ T cells from PBMCs. The receptors were gathered from a man younger than 35 in good health. Some clones in this sample may be carry-over from other donors' samples. Both conserved end residues are part of each CDR3. The D gene is left open where the match is weak. Clone size is given for some rows only: seen once, a few or many times, or a class if the clone is expanded.

d_call	v_call	clone_size	j_call	cdr3_nt	cdr3_aa
TRBD2	TRBV4-3	NA	TRBJ2-2	TGCGCCAGCAGCCGACTAGCCCAGAGTTCCGGGGAGCTGTTTTTT	CASSRLAQSSGELFF
TRBD1	TRBV6-6	NA	TRBJ1-2	TGTGCCAGCAGTTACTCGTCGACAGGGGCGGTTCATGGCTACACCTTC	CASSYSSTGAVHGYTF
NA	TRBV28	NA	TRBJ2-3	TGTGCCAGCACGCTTGGTGGCACAGATACGCAGTATTTT	CASTLGGTDTQYF
TRBD2	TRBV6-6	NA	TRBJ2-4	TGTGCCAGCAGTGGAGGGACTAGTGGGACCCAGTACATTCAGTACTTC	CASSGGTSGTQYIQYF
TRBD2	TRBV7-2	NA	TRBJ2-1	TGTGCCAGCAGCCCAAGACTAGCGGGACGCCATGAGCAGTTCTTC	CASSPRLAGRHEQFF
NA	TRBV5-4	NA	TRBJ1-4	TGTGCCAGCAGCTTAGGTGAAAAACTGTTTTTT	CASSLGEKLFF
TRBD2	TRBV15	NA	TRBJ2-1	TGTGCCACCAGCGGTGGACTAGCGGGAGGGGGGCAGTTCTTC	CATSGGLAGGGQFF
NA	TRBV20-1	few	TRBJ1-1	TGCAGTGCTAGGGAACAAACTGAAGCTTTCTTT	CSAREQTEAFF
TRBD1	TRBV30	NA	TRBJ2-5	TGTGCATTTTTCAGAGGGACAGGCGGAGAGACCCAGTACTTC	CAFFRGTGGETQYF
NA	TRBV19	NA	TRBJ1-5	TGTGCCAGTAGTACCCGACCCCAATTAGGATCGCCCCAGCATTTT	CASSTRPQLGSPQHF
NA	TRBV6-1	once	TRBJ1-4	TGTGCCAGCAGAGAAAGGGAAAAACTGTTTTTT	CASREREKLFF
TRBD1	TRBV7-9	NA	TRBJ2-7	TGTGCCAGCAGCTTACGTACCGGGACAGGGGTGAACGAGCAGTACTTC	CASSLRTGTGVNEQYF
NA	TRBV2	few	TRBJ1-2	TGTGCCAGCAGTGAAGGGGGGGCCTATGGCTACACCTTC	CASSEGGAYGYTF
NA	TRBV18	NA	TRBJ2-2	TGTGCCAGCTCACCGCCGATGAACACCGGGGAGCTGTTTTTT	CASSPPMNTGELFF
NA	TRBV7-2	NA	TRBJ1-2	TGTGCCAGCAGCTTTAGTCGGTCGGTCGTGCACGGCTACACCTTC	CASSFSRSVVHGYTF
NA	TRBV18	NA	TRBJ1-1	TGTGCCAGCTCACGGACAGCAATGAACACTGAAGCTTTCTTT	CASSRTAMNTEAFF
NA	TRBV4-3	NA	TRBJ2-3	TGCGCCAGCGCCTCTACCTCGGCAGATACGCAGTATTTT	CASASTSADTQYF